This T cell receptor beta chain stems from a study of shared clonotypes between healthy human individuals. The CDR3 length is 14 residues. Trimming removed 0 bases from V and 5 bases from J, with 12 bases in between. The germline CDR1 and CDR2 sequences are SGHRS and YFSETQ. In regard to this clone: No antigen is known for it.

Study-wide results and caveats: Memory subsets had estimated richness that was generally smaller than that of naive subsets.

Among the donors, all were Caucasian adults who lived in Nashville, Tennessee. Profiled with immunoSEQ multiplex PCR; TCRdb holds only in-frame clones, not every one. Among about 770,000 clones listed, just under 75% were seen once. Sequencing input: memory CD4+ T cells sorted from blood. Subset denoted: CD45RA-negative fraction. The clonotype originates from a woman in her twenties or thirties in good health. This sequence joins TRBV5-1 and TRBJ2-7, with D possibly being TRBD1 (5 bases). The CDR3: CASSLEGALNEQYF. Written as DNA, the CDR3 is TGCGCCAGCAGCTTGGAAGGGGCGCTGAACGAGCAGTACTTC.